A selection of T cell receptor beta chains follows, all from one sample in a study of vaccination and CD4 T cells after COVID-19. Antigens of these TCRs are unknown. TCRdb reprocessed the PCR reads with MiXCR, giving one entry per CDR3 protein. Of about 20,000 distinct CDR3 sequences in the sample, about two thirds were seen once. The sequencing input was CD4+ T cells from blood, cultured in vitro. The origin of the receptors is a human donor who had recovered from COVID-19. The CDR3 runs from the conserved cysteine through the conserved F or W. A D gene is named only where the DNA matches it firmly. Expanded clones get a size class; other rows say once, few or many, or leave the size out.

d_gene: NA
v_gene: TRBV19
j_gene: TRBJ1-1
abundance: NA
len: 14
CDR3aa: CASSIGTVSTEAFF
CDR3nt: TGTGCCAGTAGTATAGGGACAGTCAGCACTGAAGCTTTCTTT

d_gene: NA
v_gene: TRBV6-2/TRBV6-3
j_gene: TRBJ2-7
abundance: NA
len: 15
CDR3aa: CASSYILMNSYEQYF
CDR3nt: TGTGCCAGCAGTTACATCCTCATGAACTCCTACGAGCAGTACTTC

d_gene: NA
v_gene: TRBV7-2
j_gene: TRBJ1-2
abundance: NA
len: 14
CDR3aa: CASSPSHTNYGYTF
CDR3nt: TGTGCCAGCAGCCCCAGTCACACTAACTATGGCTACACCTTC

d_gene: NA
v_gene: TRBV2
j_gene: TRBJ1-3
abundance: NA
len: 13
CDR3aa: CARKQGPGNTIYF
CDR3nt: TGTGCCAGGAAACAGGGACCTGGAAACACCATATATTTT

d_gene: TRBD2
v_gene: TRBV20-1
j_gene: TRBJ2-1
abundance: NA
len: 17
CDR3aa: CSARPLRREGSYNEQFF
CDR3nt: TGCAGTGCTAGGCCCCTTCGGCGGGAGGGCTCCTACAATGAGCAGTTCTTC

d_gene: NA
v_gene: TRBV2
j_gene: TRBJ2-4
abundance: NA
len: 14
CDR3aa: CAGTGEFARNIQYF
CDR3nt: TGTGCCGGCACTGGGGAATTCGCCAGAAACATTCAGTACTTC

d_gene: NA
v_gene: TRBV20-1
j_gene: TRBJ2-7
abundance: NA
len: 11
CDR3aa: CSARGGYEQYF
CDR3nt: TGCAGTGCTAGAGGGGGATACGAGCAGTACTTC

d_gene: NA
v_gene: TRBV20-1
j_gene: TRBJ1-6
abundance: few
len: 12
CDR3aa: CSASGERLTLHF
CDR3nt: TGCAGTGCTAGCGGAGAAAGGCTGACCCTCCACTTT

d_gene: TRBD2
v_gene: TRBV7-9
j_gene: TRBJ2-5
abundance: NA
len: 16
CDR3aa: CASRWLAGDIKETQYF
CDR3nt: TGTGCCAGCCGCTGGCTAGCGGGAGACATAAAAGAGACCCAGTACTTC

d_gene: NA
v_gene: TRBV6-2/TRBV6-3
j_gene: TRBJ2-3
abundance: once
len: 14
CDR3aa: CASSWGANTDTQYF
CDR3nt: TGTGCCAGCAGTTGGGGGGCCAACACAGATACGCAGTATTTT

d_gene: NA
v_gene: TRBV6-2/TRBV6-3
j_gene: TRBJ1-5
abundance: NA
len: 15
CDR3aa: CASSPRERGDQPQHF
CDR3nt: TGTGCCAGCAGTCCCCGAGAGAGGGGGGACCAGCCCCAGCATTTT

d_gene: NA
v_gene: TRBV6-1
j_gene: TRBJ1-5
abundance: few
len: 16
CDR3aa: CASSGGIFSGIQPQHF
CDR3nt: TGTGCCAGCAGTGGGGGAATATTCAGCGGGATTCAGCCCCAGCATTTT

d_gene: TRBD1
v_gene: TRBV19
j_gene: TRBJ1-1
abundance: NA
len: 13
CDR3aa: CASSVGQGFRAFF
CDR3nt: TGTGCCAGTAGTGTTGGACAGGGTTTCAGGGCTTTCTTT

d_gene: NA
v_gene: TRBV7-2
j_gene: TRBJ2-1
abundance: NA
len: 11
CDR3aa: CASSFGLVQFF
CDR3nt: TGTGCCAGCAGCTTCGGACTCGTACAGTTCTTC

d_gene: NA
v_gene: TRBV6-5
j_gene: TRBJ1-3
abundance: NA
len: 18
CDR3aa: CASSYSRQARSSGNTIYF
CDR3nt: TGTGCCAGCAGTTACTCGCGACAGGCGAGGTCCTCTGGAAACACCATATATTTT

d_gene: NA
v_gene: TRBV6-2/TRBV6-3
j_gene: TRBJ1-5
abundance: once
len: 16
CDR3aa: CASSYGPPASNQPRHF
CDR3nt: TGTGCCAGCAGTTATGGTCCGCCAGCTAGCAATCAGCCCCGGCATTTT

d_gene: TRBD2
v_gene: TRBV7-9
j_gene: TRBJ2-1
abundance: NA
len: 16
CDR3aa: CASSLRQRREGDEQFF
CDR3nt: TGTGCCAGCAGCTTGAGGCAGAGGCGGGAGGGGGATGAGCAGTTCTTC

d_gene: NA
v_gene: TRBV20-1
j_gene: TRBJ1-2
abundance: NA
len: 16
CDR3aa: CSARDYGGVANYGYTF
CDR3nt: TGCAGTGCTAGAGATTACGGGGGGGTAGCTAACTATGGCTACACCTTC

d_gene: NA
v_gene: TRBV20-1
j_gene: TRBJ1-5
abundance: few
len: 13
CDR3aa: CSAWGRENQPQHF
CDR3nt: TGCAGTGCTTGGGGACGGGAAAATCAGCCCCAGCATTTT

d_gene: TRBD2
v_gene: TRBV7-2
j_gene: TRBJ2-3
abundance: few
len: 17
CDR3aa: CASSFLVAGGRADTQYF
CDR3nt: TGTGCCAGCAGCTTTCTAGTAGCGGGAGGGCGCGCAGATACGCAGTATTTT

d_gene: NA
v_gene: TRBV12-3/TRBV12-4
j_gene: TRBJ1-5
abundance: NA
len: 16
CDR3aa: CASSSLDGGRNQPQHF
CDR3nt: TGTGCCAGCAGTTCCCTCGACGGGGGACGCAATCAGCCCCAGCATTTT

d_gene: NA
v_gene: TRBV19
j_gene: TRBJ1-2
abundance: NA
len: 11
CDR3aa: CASSNERGYTF
CDR3nt: TGTGCCAGTAGTAATGAGCGTGGCTACACCTTC

d_gene: TRBD1
v_gene: TRBV4-2
j_gene: TRBJ1-5
abundance: NA
len: 15
CDR3aa: CASSQEDREDQPQHF
CDR3nt: TGTGCCAGCAGCCAGGAGGACAGGGAGGATCAGCCCCAGCATTTT

d_gene: NA
v_gene: TRBV30
j_gene: TRBJ2-7
abundance: NA
len: 12
CDR3aa: CAWSTENYEQYF
CDR3nt: TGTGCCTGGAGTACGGAGAACTACGAGCAGTACTTC

d_gene: NA
v_gene: TRBV20-1
j_gene: TRBJ1-2
abundance: NA
len: 14
CDR3aa: CSARLDTGPGGYTF
CDR3nt: TGCAGTGCTCGTTTAGATACAGGGCCGGGTGGCTACACCTTC

d_gene: TRBD2
v_gene: TRBV24-1
j_gene: TRBJ2-3
abundance: NA
len: 17
CDR3aa: CATSDQVLAGVEDTQYF
CDR3nt: TGTGCCACCAGTGACCAAGTACTAGCGGGAGTCGAGGATACGCAGTATTTT

d_gene: TRBD1
v_gene: TRBV28
j_gene: TRBJ1-1
abundance: NA
len: 16
CDR3aa: CASSLWRGQGGTEAFF
CDR3nt: TGTGCCAGCAGTTTATGGCGAGGGCAGGGGGGGACTGAAGCTTTCTTT

d_gene: NA
v_gene: TRBV6-2/TRBV6-3
j_gene: TRBJ2-7
abundance: NA
len: 13
CDR3aa: CATSRQITYEQYF
CDR3nt: TGTGCCACCTCGAGGCAGATAACCTACGAGCAGTACTTC

d_gene: NA
v_gene: TRBV12-3/TRBV12-4
j_gene: TRBJ2-4
abundance: few
len: 12
CDR3aa: CASRSGVRGSYF
CDR3nt: TGTGCCAGCAGGTCGGGGGTAAGAGGGTCGTACTTC

d_gene: NA
v_gene: TRBV20-1
j_gene: TRBJ1-5
abundance: few
len: 15
CDR3aa: CSAREGGSSNQPQHF
CDR3nt: TGCAGTGCTAGAGAGGGGGGGTCTAGCAATCAGCCCCAGCATTTT